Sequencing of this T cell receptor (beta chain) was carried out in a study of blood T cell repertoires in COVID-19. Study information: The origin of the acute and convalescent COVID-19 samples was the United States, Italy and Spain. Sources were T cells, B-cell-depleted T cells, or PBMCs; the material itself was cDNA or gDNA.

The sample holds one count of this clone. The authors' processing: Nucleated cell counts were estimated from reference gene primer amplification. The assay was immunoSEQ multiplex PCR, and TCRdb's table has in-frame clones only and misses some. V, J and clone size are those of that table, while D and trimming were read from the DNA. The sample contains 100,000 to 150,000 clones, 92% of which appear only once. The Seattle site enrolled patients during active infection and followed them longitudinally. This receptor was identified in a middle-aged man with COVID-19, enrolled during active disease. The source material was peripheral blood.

CDR3 nucleotides: TGTGCCAGCAGTGAAATCCCAGGGGAGTACAATGAGCAGTTCTTC. It is translated as CASSEIPGEYNEQFF. The rearrangement links TRBV6-1 to TRBJ2-1, with D perhaps matching TRBD1 (6 bases). Germline V lookup: CDR1 MNHNS, CDR2 SASEGT. V lost 2 bases and J 4 bases, leaving 12 bases between the germline ends. This CDR3 comprises 15 residues.